Below, 31 T cell receptor beta chains from the same sample are listed, as sequenced in a study of T cell repertoires in cytomegalovirus infection. The antigens for these receptors are not known. TCRdb independently ran MiXCR on the reads; one entry per CDR3 protein. The data contain about 47,000 distinct CDR3 sequences, about 21% of them singletons. Sequences were derived from CD8+ T cells from cultured PBMCs, sampled from culture after CMV antigen stimulation. The receptors were gathered from a human donor in good health (CMV status not recorded). Some clones in this sample may be carry-over from other donors' samples.

This clonotype appeared many times. Compared with germline, one end of the junction differs, possibly owing to a read error. The V gene is TRBV12-3 or TRBV12-4, the J gene TRBJ2-7; D is uncertain. This CDR3 is built from 11 residues. CDR3 sequence: CASSIGLGPSF. CDR3 coding DNA: TGTGCCAGCAGTATCGGCCTCGGTCCCTCCTTC.

The gene calls are TRBV14 and TRBJ2-7; D is perhaps TRBD1 (5 bases). Trimming took off 1 base at V and 3 bases at J, with 13 bases between the two ends. CDR1 and CDR2 (germline): SGHDN, FVKESK. The CDR3 consists of 15 residues. The CDR3 DNA is TGTGCCAGCAGCCAAGGGCCAGGGTGGGACTACGAGCAGTACTTC. This gives the protein CASSQGPGWDYEQYF.

This clonotype was seen only a few times. This chain connects TRBV6-1 to TRBJ2-4; TRBD2 matches 16 bases. V dropped 7 bases and J dropped 8; count of bases not matched to a gene: 8. This CDR3 region has 16 residues. Per germline, CDR1 MNHNS and CDR2 SASEGT. CDR3 DNA: TGTGCCAGCATTAAAGGGACTAGCGGGGGGGCTGACATTCAGTACTTC. Protein sequence: CASIKGTSGGADIQYF.

This clonotype was seen more than once but under ten times. Here the CDR3 DNA reads TGCGCCAGCAGCTCGGGACACAGCTACGAGCAGTACTTC. Amino acids: CASSSGHSYEQYF. This chain connects TRBV5-1 to TRBJ2-7; a weak D match, TRBD1 (6 bases). Germline CDR1 is SGHRS and CDR2 is YFSETQ. The V end lost 3 bases, the J end lost 3 bases, and 10 bases lay between the germline ends. The CDR3 loop spans 13 amino acids.

This clonotype was counted many times. This chain joins TRBV12-3 or TRBV12-4 and TRBJ2-7; 8 nucleotides align to TRBD1. This CDR3 spans 15 amino acids. Trimming cost V 4 bases and J 5 bases; bases outside gene matches: 10. The CDR3 is CASSSPRTGYHEQYF. The CDR3 region has the DNA TGTGCCAGCAGTTCCCCCCGGACAGGGTACCACGAGCAGTACTTC.

V usage is TRBV25-1 and J usage is TRBJ1-3, with 7 nucleotides matching TRBD1. The V and J ends lost 4 bases and 7 bases, in that order; junction bases with no gene match: 10. Germline CDR1 MGHDK, CDR2 SYGVNS. CDR3 length equals 15 residues. CDR3 DNA: TGTGCCAGCAGTGGGGACAGTCCGCGTCGGAACACCATATATTTT. Amino acids: CASSGDSPRRNTIYF.

This clonotype is judged medium-sized. The rearrangement joins TRBV7-6 to TRBJ2-1; D remains unclear. Germline V CDR1 and CDR2: SGHVS, FNYEAQ. The ends were cut back, 1 base at V and 3 bases at J, with 10 bases in the middle. The CDR3 length is 15 residues. CDR3 DNA sequence: TGTGCCAGCAGCTTAGGCCCCTCTGACTACAATGAGCAGTTCTTC. Translated: CASSLGPSDYNEQFF.

As to this clonotype: This sequence may be a read error, since a much larger clone differs from it by one base. V usage is TRBV5-6 and J usage is TRBJ1-5; the D gene is possibly TRBD1 (5 bases). This CDR3 has 16 residues. The germline V gene has CDR1 SGHDT and CDR2 YYEEEE. As DNA, the CDR3 is TGTGCCATCAGCTTGGCCGGGGGAAGTAGCAATCAGCCCCAGCATTTT. Translation: CAISLAGGSSNQPQHF.

The table lists this clonotype with a few counts. The chain joins TRBV12-3 or TRBV12-4 to TRBJ1-5; TRBD1 aligns across 10 bases. The CDR3 length is 15 residues. Unmatched junction bases numbered 5, after V lost 6 bases and J lost 3 bases. The CDR3 DNA sequence: TGTGCCAGCAGAACCGGGACAGGGGTCAATCAGCCCCAGCATTTT. Translation: CASRTGTGVNQPQHF.

V gene TRBV7-9 combines with J gene TRBJ2-3, with TRBD2 as a possible D gene (6 bases). This CDR3 is built from 14 residues. Looked up from germline, CDR1 is SEHNR and CDR2 is FQNEAQ (reference sequence). V lost 4 bases and J lost 4, with 12 bases in between. The CDR3 DNA reads TGTGCCAGCAGCTCGGGAGAAGGCGCAGATACGCAGTATTTT. It codes for CASSSGEGADTQYF. Together with reference TRBV7-9 and TRBJ2-3, the CDR3 gives the full variable domain: DTGVSQNPRHKITKRGQNVTFRCDPISEHNRLYWYRQTLGQGPEFLTYFQNEAQLEKSRLLSDRFSAERPKGSFSTLEIQRTEQGDSAMYLCASSSGEGADTQYFGPGTRLTVL.

By sample share, this clonotype is medium-sized. The chain couples TRBV7-2 to TRBJ1-1; D is unclear. Germline lookup yields CDR1 SGHTA and CDR2 FQGNSA. Trimming left V 6 bases short and J 4 bases short, with 9 bases between. This CDR3 spans 12 amino acids. This CDR3 is CASRYSGTEAFF. The CDR3 bases are TGTGCCAGCAGGTACTCGGGCACTGAAGCTTTCTTT.

This clonotype was detected ten times or more. The chain uses TRBV6-6 and TRBJ1-1; no definite D call. Trimming took off 7 bases at V and 3 bases at J, with 12 bases between the two ends. Germline V CDR1 and CDR2: MNHNY, SVGAGI (reference sequence). The CDR3 runs to 13 residues. CDR3 in amino acids: CASIRTADTEAFF. For the CDR3, the DNA is TGTGCCAGCATTAGGACGGCAGACACTGAAGCTTTCTTT.

Concerning this clonotype itself: It is likely a read error, because the conserved phenylalanine at the end of the CDR3 is missing. The chain carries TRBV12-3 or TRBV12-4 and TRBJ2-1; maybe TRBD2 (6 bases). This CDR3 comprises 14 residues. V lost 5 bases, J lost 3 bases, and 11 bases lay in between. CDR3 sequence: CASSLEGLYNEQFL. The CDR3 coding sequence is TGTGCCAGCAGTCTAGAGGGACTCTACAATGAGCAGTTCCTC.

V gene TRBV5-1 combines with J gene TRBJ2-1; D unclear. Germline V gene lookup returns CDR1 SGHRS and CDR2 YFSETQ. Trimming stripped 6 bases from V and 6 bases from J, with 13 bases between. The CDR3 is 13 amino acids. The DNA of the CDR3 is TGCGCCAGCATGGAAGGGATGGGCAATGAGCAGTTCTTC. Its translation is CASMEGMGNEQFF. The whole variable domain, filled in from reference TRBV5-1 and TRBJ2-1, reads KAGVTQTPRYLIKTRGQQVTLSCSPISGHRSVSWYQQTPGQGLQFLFEYFSETQRNKGNFPGRFSGRQFSNSRSEMNVSTLELGDSALYLCASMEGMGNEQFFGPGTRLTVL.

This clonotype was found a few times. The CDR3 DNA sequence: TGCGCCAGCAGCCAAGGGACAGTTGGAGAGCAAGAGACCCAGTACTTC. Residues: CASSQGTVGEQETQYF. The chain combines TRBV4-1 with TRBJ2-5, with D tentatively TRBD1 (6 bases). CDR1 is MGHRA, CDR2 YSYEKL, per germline. CDR3 size: 16 residues. V was trimmed by 1 base and J by 2 bases, leaving 14 bases between them.

The rearrangement links TRBV7-9 to TRBJ2-5; 10 nucleotides agree with TRBD1. From germline, CDR1 is SEHNR and CDR2 FQNEAQ (reference sequence). The ends lost 5 bases at V and 7 bases at J; junction bases unmatched: 4. The CDR3 sequence is 13 residues long. This chain's CDR3 is CASSTGTGVTQYF. CDR3 DNA: TGTGCCAGCAGCACCGGGACAGGGGTGACCCAGTACTTC.

This clonotype was counted ten times or more. The chain recombines TRBV5-1 with TRBJ1-6; D possibly corresponds to TRBD1 (5 bases). This CDR3 has 15 residues. Trimming removed 0 bases at V and 7 bases at J, with 11 bases between. Germline assignment: CDR1 SGHRS and CDR2 YFSETQ. As DNA, the CDR3 is TGCGCCAGCAGCTTGGGGACAAGGTCCAATTCACCCCTCCACTTT. Residues: CASSLGTRSNSPLHF.

With regard to this clonotype: This may be a read error: a much more frequent sequence differs by one nucleotide. V gene TRBV14 combines with J gene TRBJ2-3, with 10 bases lining up with TRBD2. The CDR3 runs to 16 residues. Germline V gene data show CDR1 as SGHDN and CDR2 as FVKESK. Here the CDR3 DNA reads TGTACCAGCAGCCTTTCACTTAGCGGGGGGTCGGATACGCAGTATTTT. Translated: CTSSLSLSGGSDTQYF.

The chain is built from TRBV15 and TRBJ2-7, with 11 positions matching TRBD1. The CDR3 has 15 amino acids. Per the germline V gene, CDR1 is LNHNV and CDR2 is YYDKDF (reference sequence). The V and J ends lost 4 bases and 3 bases, in that order; junction bases with no gene match: 5. The CDR3 is CATSTRGTGGYEQYF. The CDR3 DNA sequence: TGTGCCACCAGCACCAGAGGGACAGGGGGCTACGAGCAGTACTTC.

The chain has TRBV4-3 and TRBJ2-7, with 8 bases that match TRBD2. V dropped 4 bases and J dropped 6; count of bases not matched to a gene: 11. Looked up from germline, CDR1 is LGHNA and CDR2 is YSLEER. The CDR3 is made up of 15 amino acids. The CDR3 region has the DNA TGCGCCAGCAGCCTGCGGGAGGCCGAGTTTAGCGAGCAGTACTTC. This codes for CASSLREAEFSEQYF.

This clonotype was recorded at least ten times. The J gene is TRBJ2-7, the V gene TRBV20-1; TRBD2 matches at 8 bases. V shed 5 bases, J shed 1 base, and the junction held 13 bases outside the gene matches. There are 16 residues in the CDR3. Germline V lookup: CDR1 DFQATT, CDR2 SNEGSKA (reference sequence). The CDR3 bases are TGCAGTGCTCCCACCCAAGCGGCGGGGGGATCCTACGAGCAGTACTTC. The encoded protein is CSAPTQAAGGSYEQYF.

Within the sample, this clonotype is medium-sized. The chain carries TRBV7-8 and TRBJ1-5; D is ambiguous. The CDR3 is made up of 15 amino acids. Germline V lookup: CDR1 SGHVS, CDR2 FQNEAQ. Trimming removed 3 bases from V and 5 bases from J, with 14 bases in between. CDR3 coding DNA: TGTGCCAGCAGCTTCGGACTGGGAAAGGATCAGCCCCAGCATTTT. It translates to CASSFGLGKDQPQHF.

This clonotype has a count of ten or more. The CDR3 sequence: CSVEGRDIAPNEQFF. The CDR3 nucleotides are TGCAGCGTTGAGGGCCGGGATATTGCTCCCAATGAGCAGTTCTTC. This rearrangement joins TRBV29-1 to TRBJ2-1, with a possible D match to TRBD2 (5 bases). The V gene's germline CDR1 is SQVTM and CDR2 ANQGSEA. CDR3 size: 15 residues. The V end was cut by 3 bases, the J end by 6 bases, with 18 bases between.

This clonotype has at least ten counts. The junction does not match germline at one end; this may be a read error. The chain uses TRBV20-1 and TRBJ1-1; TRBD1 agrees at 7 bases. The CDR3 has 15 residues. Germline V gene lookup returns CDR1 DFQATT and CDR2 SNEGSKA (reference sequence). In nucleotides, the CDR3 is TGCAGTGCAATAGCGACAGGGACGGGGAACCCTGAAGCTTTCTTT. Its protein is CSAIATGTGNPEAFF.

This clonotype was recorded many times. The J gene is TRBJ1-4, the V gene TRBV7-9, with 7 bases that match TRBD1. This CDR3 region has 15 residues. V lost 5 bases and J lost 5; bases outside the gene matches: 8. Germline V CDR1 and CDR2: SEHNR, FQNEAQ (reference sequence). The CDR3, as DNA: TGTGCCAGCAGCCACCCGGGACAGCAGAATGAAAAACTGTTTTTT. Translating gives CASSHPGQQNEKLFF.

This chain uses TRBV19 with TRBJ1-4; perhaps TRBD1 as D (5 bases). Germline lookup yields CDR1 LNHDA and CDR2 SQIVND (reference sequence). The CDR3 extends over 15 amino acids. V lost 3 bases to trimming and J lost 1 base, with 9 bases between them. CDR3 nucleotides: TGTGCCAGTAGTATCGGGGGAGTAACTAATGAAAAACTGTTTTTT. This encodes CASSIGGVTNEKLFF.

This clonotype was found many times. J is TRBJ2-5 and V is TRBV7-9; the D is unclear. The CDR3 is 14 amino acids. V was trimmed by 2 bases and J by 0 bases, leaving 7 bases between them. Germline V gene lookup returns CDR1 SEHNR and CDR2 FQNEAQ (reference sequence). The CDR3: CASSLTQDQETQYF. As DNA, the CDR3 is TGTGCCAGCAGCTTAACTCAGGACCAAGAGACCCAGTACTTC.

This clonotype occurred many times. This rearrangement joins TRBV7-2 to TRBJ2-1; D uncertain. Germline-derived CDR1 and CDR2 are SGHTA and FQGNSA. This CDR3 has 15 residues. V lost 8 bases to trimming and J lost 0 bases, with 14 bases between them. CDR3 DNA sequence: TGTGCCAGCCGCCCCAAGGGTAGCTCCTACAATGAGCAGTTCTTC. Protein: CASRPKGSSYNEQFF.

The V gene is TRBV30, the J gene TRBJ1-1; tentative D call: TRBD1 (5 bases). Germline CDR1 and CDR2: GTSNPN and SVGIG (reference sequence). The CDR3 has 13 residues. V was cut by 5 bases and J by 3 bases, with 13 bases left in between. Here the CDR3 reads CAWVRGGYTEAFF. DNA of the CDR3: TGTGCCTGGGTACGCGGGGGGTACACTGAAGCTTTCTTT.

This clonotype has more than one count but fewer than ten. The rearrangement links TRBV28 to TRBJ2-1, with TRBD2 identical over 13 bases. The ends lost 2 bases at V and 4 bases at J; junction bases unmatched: 14. Germline lookup yields CDR1 MDHEN and CDR2 SYDVKM. The CDR3 sequence is 20 residues long. The CDR3 nucleotides are TGTGCCAGCAGTTTACTAGACTGGACTAGCGGGAGTATACGGTACAATGAGCAGTTCTTC. This gives the protein CASSLLDWTSGSIRYNEQFF.

In its sample, this clonotype was seen a few times. CDR3 sequence (DNA): TGTGCCATCAGTGAGTCGACGGCGGGGTCCTACGAGCAGTACTTC. Translation gives CAISESTAGSYEQYF. The chain is built from TRBV10-3 and TRBJ2-7; weak D call: TRBD2 (6 bases). The CDR3 contains 15 residues. Germline CDR1 is ENHRY and CDR2 is SYGVKD. The V and J ends lost 0 bases and 1 base respectively, with 10 bases between them.